Presented here are 24 T cell receptor beta chains from one specimen sequenced in a study of blood T cell repertoires in COVID-19. Assay used: immunoSEQ multiplex PCR; TCRdb lists only in-frame clones, some missing. This sample carries about 50,000 clones, more than 70% of them seen once, and the ten largest clones take 2% to 2.5%. The specimen sequenced was peripheral blood. Every receptor here comes from an older woman with acute or convalescent COVID-19.

V is TRBV30 and J is TRBJ1-2; 8 bases map to TRBD1. The germline V gene encodes CDR1 GTSNPN and CDR2 SVGIG (reference sequence). This CDR3 has 16 amino acids. Trimming removed 4 bases from V and 2 bases from J; junction bases left unmatched: 12. The DNA of the CDR3 is TGTGCCTGGAACTTACCCAGGACAGGGCCCAACTATGGCTACACCTTC. This sequence encodes CAWNLPRTGPNYGYTF.

The J gene is TRBJ1-3, the V gene TRBV5-6, with a tentative D call TRBD1 (6 bases). Germline V gene data show CDR1 as SGHDT and CDR2 as YYEEEE. Trimming took off 3 bases at V and 4 bases at J, with 17 bases between the two ends. The CDR3 length is 16 residues. Written as DNA, the CDR3 is TGTGCCAGCAGCTCCGGGACAACGTATGCCGGAAACACCATATATTTT. It is translated as CASSSGTTYAGNTIYF.

The rearrangement links TRBV11-2 to TRBJ2-7; TRBD2 is a possible D gene (6 bases). Germline V CDR1 and CDR2: SGHAT, FQNNGV. V dropped 5 bases and J dropped 0 bases, with 11 bases sitting between them. There are 14 residues in the CDR3. CDR3 DNA sequence: TGTGCCAGCAGCCCTAGACTAGACTCCTACGAGCAGTACTTC. Encoded protein: CASSPRLDSYEQYF.

The chain carries TRBV2 and TRBJ1-1; D unresolved. The germline gives CDR1 SNHLY, CDR2 FYNNEI. This CDR3 has 13 residues. The V gene lost 4 bases and the J gene lost 3 bases, with 9 bases spanning the gap. CDR3: CASSAGRYTEAFF. The CDR3 coding sequence is TGTGCCAGCAGTGCCGGGAGATACACTGAAGCTTTCTTT.

This chain joins TRBV11-2 and TRBJ1-2, with 8 bases aligning to TRBD1. The J segment lost 5 bases and the V segment lost 5 bases, leaving 13 bases of the junction unmatched. The CDR3 spans 16 residues. Germline CDR1 is SGHAT and CDR2 is FQNNGV. The CDR3 loop is CASSRTGFALTYGYTF. In DNA form, the CDR3 reads TGTGCCAGCAGCCGGACAGGGTTCGCATTAACTTATGGCTACACCTTC.

This chain connects TRBV12-3 or TRBV12-4 to TRBJ2-1; TRBD2 agrees at 8 bases. V shed 2 bases, J shed 15 bases, and the junction held 6 bases outside the gene matches. The CDR3 is 12 amino acids. Written as DNA, the CDR3 is TGTGCCAGCAGTTTAACAGCGGGAGTGGCGTTCTTC. This translates into CASSLTAGVAFF.

The chain has TRBV12-3 or TRBV12-4 and TRBJ1-5; D gene unclear. The CDR3 length is 13 residues. Trimming left V 4 bases short and J 5 bases short, with 9 bases between. The CDR3 region is CASSSGFDQPQHF. The CDR3 region has the DNA TGTGCCAGCAGTTCAGGATTTGATCAGCCCCAGCATTTT.

The rearrangement uses TRBV30 and TRBJ1-3; D remains ambiguous. V lost 4 bases and J lost 1, with 8 bases in between. Germline CDR1 GTSNPN, CDR2 SVGIG (reference sequence). The CDR3 is 13 residues long. CDR3 nucleotides: TGTGCCTGGACCAGGTTTTCTGGAAACACCATATATTTT. Its protein product is CAWTRFSGNTIYF.

The chain couples TRBV20-1 to TRBJ1-1, with TRBD1 matching over 8 bases. CDR3 length: 11 residues. Germline V gene data show CDR1 as DFQATT and CDR2 as SNEGSKA (reference sequence). J was trimmed by 10 bases and V by 6 bases; bases with no gene match: 7. CDR3 amino acids: CSAGQGPIAFF. As DNA, the CDR3 is TGCAGTGCAGGACAGGGACCAATAGCTTTCTTT.

J is TRBJ1-1 and V is TRBV5-4, with a tentative D call TRBD1 (6 bases). This CDR3 has 14 amino acids. Trimming cost V 3 bases and J 0 bases, with 9 bases left between them. Germline values: CDR1 SGHNT, CDR2 YYREEE (reference sequence). The CDR3 here is CASSSGQMNTEAFF. The CDR3 nucleotides read TGTGCCAGCAGCTCGGGACAAATGAACACTGAAGCTTTCTTT.

This clone was seen a few times. The gene calls are TRBV4-2 and TRBJ2-1, with TRBD2 matching over 7 bases. The CDR3 sequence is 16 residues long. V dropped 5 bases and J dropped 0; count of bases not matched to a gene: 7. The germline V gene encodes CDR1 LGHNA and CDR2 YNFKEQ. CDR3 protein: CASSATTSNSYNEQFF. The CDR3 coding sequence is TGTGCCAGCAGCGCGACGACTAGCAACTCCTACAATGAGCAGTTCTTC.

This chain joins TRBV6-1 and TRBJ1-5, with D perhaps TRBD1 (5 bases). In germline, CDR1 is MNHNS, CDR2 SASEGT. The CDR3 loop spans 14 amino acids. With 1 base removed from V and 4 bases from J, the gap between germline ends came to 8 bases. This chain's CDR3 is CASSEGTPNQPQHF. The CDR3, as DNA: TGTGCCAGCAGTGAAGGGACACCGAATCAGCCCCAGCATTTT.

The CDR3 bases are TGTGCCAGCAGCTTAGGGCCGGGGACAGGGCATGAAGCTTTCTTT. It is translated as CASSLGPGTGHEAFF. This chain joins TRBV7-9 and TRBJ1-1; 9 positions agree with TRBD1. This CDR3 has 15 amino acids. The germline gives CDR1 SEHNR, CDR2 FQNEAQ (reference sequence). V lost 1 base and J lost 7; bases outside the gene matches: 7.

The rearrangement joins TRBV18 to TRBJ2-3, with 8 bases that match TRBD2. Germline V gene sequence: CDR1 KGHSH, CDR2 LQKENI. The V gene end was trimmed by 2 bases and the J gene end by 5 bases; junction bases not matched to a gene: 6. The CDR3 is 15 residues long. Here the CDR3 DNA reads TGTGCCAGCTCACCAAGGTCTAGCGGGCTAGATACGCAGTATTTT. This translates into CASSPRSSGLDTQYF. The whole variable domain, remainder taken from reference TRBV18 and TRBJ2-3, is NAGVMQNPRHLVRRRGQEARLRCSPMKGHSHVYWYRQLPEEGLKFMVYLQKENIIDESGMPKERFSAEFPKEGPSILRIQQVVRGDSAAYFCASSPRSSGLDTQYFGPGTRLTVL.

The chain uses TRBV7-8 and TRBJ2-2; 7 bases line up with TRBD1. This CDR3 region has 15 residues. The germline gives CDR1 SGHVS, CDR2 FQNEAQ. Unmatched junction bases numbered 5, after V lost 5 bases and J lost 2 bases. For the CDR3, the DNA is TGTGCCAGCAGCAGGGGGCAAGTAAACACCGGGGAGCTGTTTTTT. It is translated as CASSRGQVNTGELFF.

The CDR3 region is CASSSGSRNYGYTF. The CDR3 DNA follows: TGTGCCAGTAGTTCCGGGTCCCGCAACTATGGCTACACCTTC. The chain uses TRBV19 and TRBJ1-2; no reliable D call. With 5 bases removed from V and 2 bases from J, the gap between germline ends came to 12 bases. The CDR3 spans 14 residues. Germline CDR1 is LNHDA and CDR2 is SQIVND (reference sequence).

V is TRBV5-1 and J is TRBJ1-1, with D hard to call. V was cut by 2 bases and J by 1 base, with 6 bases left in between. This CDR3 contains 13 residues. The germline gives CDR1 SGHRS, CDR2 YFSETQ. CDR3 loop: CASSFVPNTEAFF. DNA for the CDR3: TGCGCCAGCAGCTTCGTCCCGAACACTGAAGCTTTCTTT.

The chain has TRBV6-5 and TRBJ1-2, with 7 bases matching TRBD1. V lost 6 bases to trimming and J lost 1 base; unmatched junction nucleotides: 5. The V gene's germline CDR1 is MNHEY and CDR2 SVGAGI. The CDR3 length is 14 residues. CDR3 sequence reads: CASRYRGSNYGYTF. Written as DNA, the CDR3 is TGTGCCAGCAGATACAGGGGTAGTAACTATGGCTACACCTTC.

This chain connects TRBV4-2 to TRBJ2-7, with 13 bases that match TRBD2. Unmatched junction bases numbered 7, after V lost 3 bases and J lost 2 bases. Germline V lookup: CDR1 LGHNA, CDR2 YNFKEQ. This CDR3 contains 17 residues. The CDR3 sequence: CASSHPTSGRDTYEQYF. CDR3 coding DNA: TGTGCCAGCAGCCACCCTACTAGCGGGAGGGACACCTACGAGCAGTACTTC.

This chain links TRBV5-6 with TRBJ2-5; 8 bases map to TRBD2. The CDR3 has 14 residues. CDR1 is SGHDT, CDR2 YYEEEE, per germline. V lost 4 bases, J lost 4 bases, and 6 bases stayed unmatched. In nucleotides, the CDR3 is TGTGCCAGCAGCCCGGGACTAGTCAGAGAGACCCAGTACTTC. Encoded protein: CASSPGLVRETQYF.

V and J are TRBV6-1 and TRBJ2-1; D is perhaps TRBD2 (6 bases). The CDR3 is 14 residues long. V dropped 2 bases and J dropped 7 bases, with 12 bases sitting between them. Looked up from germline, CDR1 is MNHNS and CDR2 is SASEGT. This chain's CDR3 is CASSESAGWNEQFF. The CDR3 bases are TGTGCCAGCAGTGAAAGTGCGGGGTGGAATGAGCAGTTCTTC.

The gene calls are TRBV2 and TRBJ2-5, with 14 bases matching TRBD2. CDR1 and CDR2 from the germline V gene are SNHLY and FYNNEI. The V gene end was trimmed by 9 bases and the J gene end by 3 bases; junction bases not matched to a gene: 6. This CDR3 contains 15 residues. CDR3 in amino acids: CARGLAGALEETQYF. The CDR3 region has the DNA TGTGCCAGGGGACTAGCGGGGGCCCTAGAAGAGACCCAGTACTTC.

This chain uses TRBV25-1 with TRBJ1-1; 8 bases are shared with TRBD1. This CDR3 region has 14 residues. The V gene end was trimmed by 7 bases and the J gene end by 0 bases; junction bases not matched to a gene: 4. In germline, CDR1 is MGHDK, CDR2 SYGVNS. This CDR3 reads CASTTTGVNTEAFF. In DNA, the CDR3 is TGTGCCAGCACTACGACAGGGGTGAACACTGAAGCTTTCTTT.

The chain couples TRBV3-1 (or the pseudogene TRBV3-2) to TRBJ1-1; D is possibly TRBD1 (6 bases). Trimming took off 4 bases at V and 4 bases at J, with 10 bases between the two ends. CDR3 size: 13 residues. Germline V CDR1 and CDR2: LGHDT, YNNKEL (reference sequence). CDR3 nucleotide sequence: TGTGCCAGCAGCCCTCGGACAGCCACTGAAGCTTTCTTT. It codes for CASSPRTATEAFF.